This T cell receptor beta chain was recorded in a study of shared clonotypes between healthy human individuals. Whole-study findings and limits: Generation probability values for non-shared clonotypes were lower than those for clonotypes shared by all four donors.

Germline V gene sequence: CDR1 MNHNY, CDR2 SVGAGI (reference sequence). The CDR3 extends over 14 amino acids. V was clipped by 6 bases and J by 4 bases; unmatched bases: 7. As processed by the authors: Owing to the provision of junction-only sequences devoid of quality scores by immunoSEQ, filtering differed. The table came from immunoSEQ multiplex PCR; TCRdb's copy has only in-frame clones and leaves some out. The V and J calls and clone size were taken over from that table, and D and trimming were inferred from the DNA. The sample lists about 2 million clones; approximately 95% were seen once. On this clone itself: Its specificity is unknown.

This clonotype originated in a man aged 18 to 29 in good health. Input material: naive CD4+ T cells sorted from blood. Subset specified: CD45RA+ positively selected. This chain connects TRBV6-6 to TRBJ2-7; 9 nucleotides align to TRBD1. The DNA of the CDR3 is TGTGCCAGCAGGACGGGACAGGGCATGTACGAGCAGTACTTC. This encodes CASRTGQGMYEQYF.